The 2 T cell receptor beta chains below all came from one sample that was sequenced in a study of T cell repertoires in cytomegalovirus infection. TCRdb fed the reads into MiXCR, producing one record per CDR3 protein. Here the sample spans almost 500,000 distinct CDR3 sequences, around 11% being singletons. The sequencing input was PBMCs. These receptors all stem from a human donor in good health (CMV status not recorded). Some clones in this sample may be carry-over from other donors' samples.

In this sample, this clonotype turned up many times. The rearrangement uses TRBV20-1 and TRBJ2-7, with TRBD2 matching over 10 bases. J gave up 3 bases and V 1 base, and 3 bases lay outside the gene matches. Germline V gene data show CDR1 as DFQATT and CDR2 as SNEGSKA (reference sequence). CDR3 length: 14 residues. The CDR3, as DNA: TGCAGTGCTAGAGTCGGGACTAGCGACTACGAGCAGTACTTC. Amino acid sequence: CSARVGTSDYEQYF.

This chain joins TRBV28 and TRBJ2-3; perhaps TRBD2 as D (6 bases). V lost 3 bases and J lost 7, with 14 bases in between. Germline-derived CDR1 and CDR2 are MDHEN and SYDVKM. CDR3 length equals 14 residues. CDR3 amino acids: CASSLEGRTYTQYF. Written as DNA, the CDR3 is TGTGCCAGCAGTTTGGAAGGGAGGACATATACGCAGTATTTT.